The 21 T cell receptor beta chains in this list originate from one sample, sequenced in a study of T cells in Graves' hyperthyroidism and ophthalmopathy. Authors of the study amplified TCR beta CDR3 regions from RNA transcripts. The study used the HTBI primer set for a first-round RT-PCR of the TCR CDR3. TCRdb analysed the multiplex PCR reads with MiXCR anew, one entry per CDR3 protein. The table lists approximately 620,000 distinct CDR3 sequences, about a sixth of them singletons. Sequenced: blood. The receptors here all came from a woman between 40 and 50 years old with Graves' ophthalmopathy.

In DNA form, the CDR3 reads TGTGCCAGCAGTAGACAGGGGCCCTCCTGGCCCCAGCATTTT. Translating it yields CASSRQGPSWPQHF. J is TRBJ1-5 and V is TRBV7-2; 8 bases are a match to TRBD1. The V gene's germline CDR1 is SGHTA and CDR2 FQGNSA. The junction had 10 bases not matched to a gene; V was cut back by 6 bases and J by 9 bases. The CDR3 length is 14 residues.

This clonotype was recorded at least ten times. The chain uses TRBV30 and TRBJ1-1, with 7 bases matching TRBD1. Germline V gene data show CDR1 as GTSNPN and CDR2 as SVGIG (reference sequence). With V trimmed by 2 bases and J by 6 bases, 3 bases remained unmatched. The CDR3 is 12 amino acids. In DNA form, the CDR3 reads TGTGCCTGGAGTCCACAGGGGCCTGAAGCTTTCTTT. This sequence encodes CAWSPQGPEAFF.

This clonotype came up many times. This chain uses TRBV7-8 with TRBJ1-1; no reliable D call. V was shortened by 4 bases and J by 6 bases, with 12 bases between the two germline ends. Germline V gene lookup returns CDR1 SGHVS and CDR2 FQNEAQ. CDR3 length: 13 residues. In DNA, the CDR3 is TGTGCCAGCAGCTATCAGAGAGACGCTGAAGCTTTCTTT. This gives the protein CASSYQRDAEAFF.

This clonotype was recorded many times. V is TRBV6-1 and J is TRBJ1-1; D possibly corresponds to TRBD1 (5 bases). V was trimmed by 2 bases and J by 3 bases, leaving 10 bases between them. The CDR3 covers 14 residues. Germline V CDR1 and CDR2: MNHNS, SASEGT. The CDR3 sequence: CASSERGSDTEAFF. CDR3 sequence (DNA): TGTGCCAGCAGTGAAAGGGGATCAGACACTGAAGCTTTCTTT.

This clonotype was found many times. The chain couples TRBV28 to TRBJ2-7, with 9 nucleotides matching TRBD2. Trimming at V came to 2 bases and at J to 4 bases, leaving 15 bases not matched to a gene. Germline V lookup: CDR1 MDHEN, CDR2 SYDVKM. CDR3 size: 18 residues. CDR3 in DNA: TGTGCCAGCAGTTTAATATCGTGGGCTAGCGGGATTTTTTACGAGCAGTACTTC. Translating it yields CASSLISWASGIFYEQYF.

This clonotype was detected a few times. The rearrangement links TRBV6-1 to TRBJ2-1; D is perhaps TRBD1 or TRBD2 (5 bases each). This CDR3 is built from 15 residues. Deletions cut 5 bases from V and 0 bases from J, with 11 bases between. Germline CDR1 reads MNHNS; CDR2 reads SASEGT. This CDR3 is CASSTGRGSYNEQFF. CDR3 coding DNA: TGTGCCAGCAGTACAGGACGGGGCTCCTACAATGAGCAGTTCTTC.

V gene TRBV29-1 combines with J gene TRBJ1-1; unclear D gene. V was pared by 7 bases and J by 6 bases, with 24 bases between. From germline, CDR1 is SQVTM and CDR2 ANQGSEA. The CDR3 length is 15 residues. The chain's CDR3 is CSAQQSTSYDSEAFF. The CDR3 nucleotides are TGCAGCGCACAGCAATCAACCTCGTACGACTCTGAAGCTTTCTTT.

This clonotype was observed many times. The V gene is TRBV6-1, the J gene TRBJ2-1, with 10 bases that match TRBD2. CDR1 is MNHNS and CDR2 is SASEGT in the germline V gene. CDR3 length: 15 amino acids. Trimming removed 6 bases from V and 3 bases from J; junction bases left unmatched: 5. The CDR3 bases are TGTGCCAGCAGCTCCGGGACTAGCGACTACAATGAGCAGTTCTTC. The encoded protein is CASSSGTSDYNEQFF.

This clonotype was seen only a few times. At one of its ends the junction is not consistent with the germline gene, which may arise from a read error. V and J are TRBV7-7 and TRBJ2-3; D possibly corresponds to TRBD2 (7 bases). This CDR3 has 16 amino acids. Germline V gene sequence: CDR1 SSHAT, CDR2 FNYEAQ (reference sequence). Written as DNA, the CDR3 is TGTGCTAGCAGCCCAAGCGGCGGGGGCCCGACAGATACGCAGTATTTT. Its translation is CASSPSGGGPTDTQYF. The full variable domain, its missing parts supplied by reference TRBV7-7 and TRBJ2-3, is GAGVSQSPRYKVTKRGQDVTLRCDPISSHATLYWYQQALGQGPEFLTYFNYEAQPDKSGLPSDRFSAERPEGSISTLTIQRTEQRDSAMYRCASSPSGGGPTDTQYFGPGTRLTVL.

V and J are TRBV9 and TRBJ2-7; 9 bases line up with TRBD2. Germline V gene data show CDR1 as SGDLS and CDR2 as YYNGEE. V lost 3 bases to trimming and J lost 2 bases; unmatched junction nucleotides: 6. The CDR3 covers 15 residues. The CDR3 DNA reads TGTGCCAGCAGCGAAGGACTAGCGCAGACCTACGAGCAGTACTTC. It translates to CASSEGLAQTYEQYF.

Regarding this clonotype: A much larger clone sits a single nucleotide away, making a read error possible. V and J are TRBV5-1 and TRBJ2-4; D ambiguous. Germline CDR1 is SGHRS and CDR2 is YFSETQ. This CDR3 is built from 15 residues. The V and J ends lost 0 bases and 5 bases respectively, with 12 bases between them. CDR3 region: CASSLGSAAENIQYF. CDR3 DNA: TGCGCCAGCAGCTTGGGTTCTGCCGCCGAAAACATTCAGTACTTC.

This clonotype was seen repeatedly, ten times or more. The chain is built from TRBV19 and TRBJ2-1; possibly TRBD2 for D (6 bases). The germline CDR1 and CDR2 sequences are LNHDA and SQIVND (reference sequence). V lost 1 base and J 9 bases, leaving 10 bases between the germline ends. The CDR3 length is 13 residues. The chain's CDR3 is CASSIVGAGEQFF. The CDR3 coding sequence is TGTGCCAGTAGTATAGTTGGAGCGGGTGAGCAGTTCTTC.

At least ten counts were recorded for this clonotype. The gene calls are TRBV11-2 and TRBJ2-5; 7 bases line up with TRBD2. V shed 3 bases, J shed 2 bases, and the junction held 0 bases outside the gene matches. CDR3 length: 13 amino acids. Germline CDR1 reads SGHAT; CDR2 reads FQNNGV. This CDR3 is CASSFGGQETQYF. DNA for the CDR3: TGTGCCAGCAGCTTCGGGGGGCAAGAGACCCAGTACTTC.

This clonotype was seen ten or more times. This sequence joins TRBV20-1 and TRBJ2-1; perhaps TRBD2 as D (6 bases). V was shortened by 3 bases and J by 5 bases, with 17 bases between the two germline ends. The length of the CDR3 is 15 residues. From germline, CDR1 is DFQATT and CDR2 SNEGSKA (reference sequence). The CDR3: CSARADPWTNNEQFF. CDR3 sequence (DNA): TGCAGTGCTAGGGCGGACCCCTGGACTAACAATGAGCAGTTCTTC.

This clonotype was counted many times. This CDR3 is CASSSEGKLGYGYTF. CDR3 coding DNA: TGTGCCAGCAGTTCCGAGGGGAAGTTGGGATATGGCTACACCTTC. The chain combines TRBV28 with TRBJ1-2; D might be TRBD1 (5 bases). Trimming stripped 4 bases from V and 5 bases from J, with 17 bases between. The CDR3 is 15 residues long. Germline CDR1 is MDHEN and CDR2 is SYDVKM.

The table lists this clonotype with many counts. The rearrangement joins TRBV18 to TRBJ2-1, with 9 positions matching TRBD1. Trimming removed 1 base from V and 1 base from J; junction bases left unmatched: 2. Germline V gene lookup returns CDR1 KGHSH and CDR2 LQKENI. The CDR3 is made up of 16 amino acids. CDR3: CASSPLGQGSYNEQFF. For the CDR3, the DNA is TGTGCCAGCTCACCACTGGGACAGGGATCCTACAATGAGCAGTTCTTC.

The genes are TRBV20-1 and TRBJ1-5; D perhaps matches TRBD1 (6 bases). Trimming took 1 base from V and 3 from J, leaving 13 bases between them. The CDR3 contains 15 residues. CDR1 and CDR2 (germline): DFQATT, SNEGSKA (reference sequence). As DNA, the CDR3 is TGCAGTGCTAGAGTCGGAGGGGGATCCAATCAGCCCCAGCATTTT. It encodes CSARVGGGSNQPQHF.

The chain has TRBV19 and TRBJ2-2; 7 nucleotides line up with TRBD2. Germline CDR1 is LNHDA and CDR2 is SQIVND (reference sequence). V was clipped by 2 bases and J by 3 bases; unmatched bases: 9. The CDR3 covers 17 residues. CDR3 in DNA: TGTGCCAGTAGTATAATGGTCCGACGGGAGGACACCGGGGAGCTGTTTTTT. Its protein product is CASSIMVRREDTGELFF.

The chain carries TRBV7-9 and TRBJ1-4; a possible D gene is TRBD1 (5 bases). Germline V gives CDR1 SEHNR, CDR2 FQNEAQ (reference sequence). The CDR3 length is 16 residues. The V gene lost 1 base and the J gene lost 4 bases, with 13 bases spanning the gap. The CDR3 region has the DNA TGTGCCAGCAGCTTAGGAGGGACGGCTCTTAATGAAAAACTGTTTTTT. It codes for CASSLGGTALNEKLFF.

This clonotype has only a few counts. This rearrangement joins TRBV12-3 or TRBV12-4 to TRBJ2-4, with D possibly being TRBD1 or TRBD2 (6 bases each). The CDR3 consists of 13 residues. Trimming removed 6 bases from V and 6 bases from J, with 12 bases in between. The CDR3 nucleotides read TGTGCCAGCAGGGGGGGCGAACTAAACATTCAGTACTTC. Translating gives CASRGGELNIQYF.

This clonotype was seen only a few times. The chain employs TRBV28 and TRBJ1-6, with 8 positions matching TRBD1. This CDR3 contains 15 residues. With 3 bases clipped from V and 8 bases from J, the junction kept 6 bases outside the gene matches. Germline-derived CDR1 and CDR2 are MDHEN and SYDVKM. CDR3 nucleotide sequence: TGTGCCAGCAGTTTTCTTGGGACAGGTTATTCACCCCTCCACTTT. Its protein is CASSFLGTGYSPLHF.